This is a list of T cell receptor beta chains from one sample in a study of PD-1 blockade in classical Hodgkin lymphoma. The protocol was immunoSEQ multiplex PCR, while the TCRdb copy is restricted to in-frame clones and leaves out a portion. The sample lists 80,000 to 100,000 clones; approximately 80% were seen once. The material sequenced was peripheral blood mononuclear cells (PBMCs), taken before the second cycle of nivolumab. The receptors originated from a human donor with classical Hodgkin lymphoma. Each CDR3 is given with its conserved first and last residue. The D gene is left open where the match is weak. Not every row has a clone size; where given, it reads once, few, many or a size class.

v_gene	abundance	d_gene	j_gene	CDR3nt	CDR3aa
TRBV27	few	TRBD1	TRBJ1-5	TGTGCCAGTCAAGGGGGCGGTCAGCCCCAGCATTTT	CASQGGGQPQHF
TRBV6-6	once	NA	TRBJ1-3	TGTGCCAGCAGACCACAGGGTAACTCTGGAAACACCATATATTTT	CASRPQGNSGNTIYF
TRBV19	NA	TRBD1	TRBJ2-7	TGTGCCAGTAATGCTGGACAGGGAATCTCCGAGCAGTACTTC	CASNAGQGISEQYF
TRBV15	NA	NA	TRBJ2-5	TGTGCCACCAGCAGAGAGACGGGACAAGAGACCCAGTACTTC	CATSRETGQETQYF
TRBV5-1	NA	NA	TRBJ2-7	TGCGCCAGCAGCCCGACAGTTAGCTCCTACGAGCAGTACTTC	CASSPTVSSYEQYF
TRBV7-9	NA	TRBD2	TRBJ2-2	TGTGCCAGCAGCCCCGAGGGACTAGCGGGAGTAGGGGAGCTGTTTTTT	CASSPEGLAGVGELFF
TRBV10-3	NA	NA	TRBJ1-1	TGTGCCATCAGTGAAGCCAGCATGAACACTGAAGCTTTCTTT	CAISEASMNTEAFF
TRBV6-1	few	NA	TRBJ2-7	TGTGCCAGCAGTGGACTAGTAGGCGAGCAGTACTTC	CASSGLVGEQYF
TRBV5-4	NA	TRBD2	TRBJ2-7	TGTGCCAGCAGCTTGGGGGGACTAGCGGGAGGCGGATACGAGCAGTACTTC	CASSLGGLAGGGYEQYF
TRBV5-1	NA	TRBD1	TRBJ2-1	TGCGCCAGCAACAGGGGTCAACAAACCCATGAGCAGTTCTTC	CASNRGQQTHEQFF
TRBV6-5	once	TRBD1	TRBJ2-7	TGTGCCAGCAGTAACCCGACAGGGTTCGAGCAGTACTTC	CASSNPTGFEQYF
TRBV10-3	NA	NA	TRBJ2-5	TGTGCCATCAGTGAGTTTTCGCCAGGGACCAGCGAGACCCAGTACTTC	CAISEFSPGTSETQYF
TRBV19	NA	TRBD2	TRBJ2-3	TGTGCCAGTAGCCGGCGGGGGCAGCGGGAGCCACCAGATACGCAGTATTTT	CASSRRGQREPPDTQYF
TRBV10-1	once	NA	TRBJ2-1	TGCGCCAGCAGTGGAACACTAGTCGGGGAGCAGTTCTTC	CASSGTLVGEQFF
TRBV5-6	NA	NA	TRBJ2-7	TGTGCCAGCAGCTTGAGCAGGGGCGCCCCCTACGAGCAGTACTTC	CASSLSRGAPYEQYF
TRBV5-4	NA	NA	TRBJ2-5	TGTGCCAGCAGCCACCAGCAGGGGATCGGGGAGACCCAGTACTTC	CASSHQQGIGETQYF
TRBV10-3	NA	NA	TRBJ2-1	TGTGCGGTGGCCGGGACAAATGAGCAGTTCTTC	CAVAGTNEQFF
TRBV30	NA	NA	TRBJ1-3	TGTGCCTGGAGTGGGGGGCCGACCATATATTTT	CAWSGGPTIYF
TRBV7-8	NA	TRBD1	TRBJ1-5	TGTGCCAGCAGCTACGGGACAGACAATCAGCCCCAGCATTTT	CASSYGTDNQPQHF
TRBV5-6	NA	NA	TRBJ1-1	TGTGCCAGCAGCCCCGGCTGGGGGTGGGACACTGAAGCTTTCTTT	CASSPGWGWDTEAFF
TRBV10-2	few	TRBD1	TRBJ2-5	TGCGCCAGCAGGAGACAGGGGATAGAGACCCAGTACTTC	CASRRQGIETQYF
TRBV21-1	NA	NA	TRBJ1-2	TGTGCCAACATTCCATTTTACGGCTACACCTTC	CANIPFYGYTF
TRBV18	NA	NA	TRBJ2-1	TGTGCCAGCTCACCACCGGGGGCCCAATCCTACAATGAGCAGTTCTTC	CASSPPGAQSYNEQFF
TRBV29-1	NA	NA	TRBJ2-1	TGCAGCGTTGAGAGGGGGACCCCCGGAGGAGATGAGCAGTTCTTC	CSVERGTPGGDEQFF
TRBV5-4	NA	TRBD2	TRBJ2-2	TGTGCCAGCAGCTTAACGGGAGGGCCCACCGGGGAGCTGTTTTTT	CASSLTGGPTGELFF
TRBV18	once	TRBD1	TRBJ2-7	TGTGCCAGCTCACCTCTGGGACAGGGGCGGGAGCAGTACTTC	CASSPLGQGREQYF
TRBV30	NA	TRBD2	TRBJ2-7	TGTGCCTGGAGTGTACTAGCGGGAGGGATAGCCTACGAGCAGTACTTC	CAWSVLAGGIAYEQYF
TRBV5-4	once	NA	TRBJ2-5	TGTGCCAGCAGCTTAATGGGGGGAGAGACCCAGTACTTC	CASSLMGGETQYF
TRBV6-1	NA	NA	TRBJ2-7	TGTGCCAGTCACCGATACGGGGAAACATCCTACGAGCAGTACTTC	CASHRYGETSYEQYF
TRBV10-3	NA	TRBD2	TRBJ2-1	TGTGCCATCAGGCTTACTAGCGGGAGTATCAATGAGCAGTTCTTC	CAIRLTSGSINEQFF
TRBV7-2	NA	TRBD2	TRBJ2-1	TGTGCCAGCAGCACCTCGGGAGGGGCTGAGCAGTTCTTC	CASSTSGGAEQFF
TRBV7-9	NA	NA	TRBJ2-1	TGTGCCAGCAGCTTTAAGGGGAATGAGCAGTTCTTC	CASSFKGNEQFF
TRBV6-6	NA	TRBD1	TRBJ2-5	TGTGCCAGCAGCGGGACAGGGCCTCACCAAGAGACCCAGTACTTC	CASSGTGPHQETQYF
TRBV19	NA	TRBD1	TRBJ1-1	TGTGCCAGTAGTAAGGGACAGGGGGGTCCCACTGAAGCTTTCTTT	CASSKGQGGPTEAFF
TRBV30	NA	TRBD2	TRBJ2-7	TGTGCCTGGAGTAGGGGGACTAGCGGGAGCGAGCAGTACTTC	CAWSRGTSGSEQYF
TRBV5-1	NA	NA	TRBJ2-3	TGCGCCAGCAGCGTTGGGACTCTCCCTCGCACAGATACGCAGTATTTT	CASSVGTLPRTDTQYF
TRBV5-6	NA	TRBD2	TRBJ2-7	TGTGCCAGCAGCCGCACCGGGACTAGAAGGAGTGACGAGCAGTACTTC	CASSRTGTRRSDEQYF
TRBV6-5	NA	TRBD2	TRBJ2-1	TGTGCCAGCAGGACTAGCGGGAGTTACGAGCAGTTCTTC	CASRTSGSYEQFF
TRBV9	NA	NA	TRBJ2-1	TGTGCCAGCAGCGGTCTAAGCGGGCGCAGCTCCTACAATGAGCAGTTCTTC	CASSGLSGRSSYNEQFF
TRBV9	NA	TRBD2	TRBJ2-5	TGTGCCAGCAGCCTTAGTGGGACTAGCGGCCAGGCCCAGTACTTC	CASSLSGTSGQAQYF
TRBV9	NA	TRBD2	TRBJ2-1	TGTGCCAGCAGCGTAGGGACTAGTGCCTACAATGAGCAGTTCTTC	CASSVGTSAYNEQFF
TRBV9	NA	NA	TRBJ2-7	TGTGCCAGCAGCGTTCTCCCCGCTAGCTACGAGCAGTACTTC	CASSVLPASYEQYF
TRBV6-1	NA	TRBD1	TRBJ2-1	TGTGCCAGTGGAGGCCGGGACAGTTACAATGAGCAGTTCTTC	CASGGRDSYNEQFF
TRBV5-1	NA	NA	TRBJ2-1	TGCGCCAGCAGTCCCGGGACTGCAAACCACAATGAGCAGTTCTTC	CASSPGTANHNEQFF
TRBV10-3	NA	TRBD1	TRBJ2-7	TGTGCCATCAGTACGACAGGGGGGGATCGCGAGCAGTACTTC	CAISTTGGDREQYF
TRBV28	NA	TRBD1	TRBJ1-3	TGTGCCAGCGGAACAGGGGGGCACACCATATATTTT	CASGTGGHTIYF
TRBV4-3	once	NA	TRBJ1-2	TGCGCCAGCAGCCCCGGTTCTGGTGGCTACACCTTC	CASSPGSGGYTF
TRBV9	NA	TRBD1	TRBJ2-1	TGTGCCAGCAGCGTCGGACAGGTATCCTACAATGAGCAGTTCTTC	CASSVGQVSYNEQFF
TRBV2	NA	NA	TRBJ2-7	TGTGCCAGCAGTGCAGGCATCCACGAGCAGTACTTC	CASSAGIHEQYF
TRBV9	NA	NA	TRBJ2-7	TGTGCCAGCAGCGTAGCCGGCTCCTACGAGCAGTACTTC	CASSVAGSYEQYF
TRBV11-2	many	NA	TRBJ1-2	TGTGCCAGCAGCTCCCTGAGCGGGACAAATTATGGCTACACCTTC	CASSSLSGTNYGYTF